Here is one T cell receptor beta chain with its context. The target of this receptor is not known. No much larger clone exists at a distance of one base, and base qualities are not known. The goal of deep resolution MiSeq sequencing was a depth between 1 in 1 million and 1 in 200,000 T cells, and coverage averaged 10x per clonotype. The immunoSEQ hsTCRB Kit was used to generate TCR beta libraries. Per the source publication's procedure: Data were analyzed with ImmunoSEQ Data Assistant and ImmunoSEQ Analyzer, with V, D and J genes assigned per IMGT definitions. Clonality was computed as one minus normalized Shannon entropy of productive rearrangement frequencies, ranging from 0 to 1. Only overrepresented clonotypes making up at least 0.05% of each patient's repertoire were included in the public clonotype analysis. Repertoires from about a dozen age-matched healthy donors in immuneACCESS were used as clonality controls. Entries here come from immuneACCESS through TCRdb and include only in-frame sequences with V and J called. Some clones fail to appear in such tables; in the studies checked, an unresolved V gene covers under half of the shortfall, and the cause of the remainder is unknown. V, J and clone size are taken as reported in that table, and D and trimming were inferred from the DNA itself. Recorded for this sample are 200,000 or so clones; roughly three quarters of them occurred a single time. The leading ten clones occupy approximately 6.3% of the sample.

Trimming takes 5 bases from V and 4 bases from J, and the germline ends sit 15 bases apart. The CDR3 runs 14 amino acids, cysteine and phenylalanine included. The retained sequence is limited to the CDR3, 42 bases, with the frame set at the first base. In the germline V gene, CDR1 corresponds to MNHNS and CDR2 to SASEGT. The sample comes from a study of cytotoxic CD8 clonotypes in ibrutinib-treated CLL (dated by TCRdb to about 2021). The study in broad terms: The cohort included roughly 15 treatment-naive and around 10 relapsed/refractory patients; 17 were IGHV unmutated. Partial responses were observed in around 25 patients and complete responses in 2; after a median follow-up of around 68 months, remission was maintained in around 14 patients and progression was observed in roughly 12. Cryopreserved peripheral blood mononuclear cells were obtained prior to treatment, at the time of response, and at either disease progression or sustained remission. Every sample from remission and from progressive disease was obtained while the patients were still on ibrutinib. Response samples were obtained after a median of around 11 months of treatment, with a range of roughly 6 to 40 months. Longitudinal samples were available for about 30% of the roughly 86 trial participants. Samples averaged approximately 240,000 productive templates and about 94,000 productive rearrangements. Findings and caveats that apply to the study as a whole: An increase in clonality was observed at ibrutinib response, with clonality remaining stable during sustained remission and falling back toward baseline at progression. Public clonotypes were rare and either contracted or stayed stable during treatment, and the rise in clonality at ibrutinib response reflected the expansion of private clonotypes. Baseline clonality was found to be higher than that of age-matched healthy donors and was strongly correlated with circulating CD8+ T-cell counts. Lymph node repertoires were not examined, and the timing of sampling was not matched between patients in sustained remission and those whose disease progressed.

Interpreted using the paper, the time point label stands for: approximately 11 months on ibrutinib. Approximately 2 micrograms of genomic DNA were extracted from cryopreserved PBMCs for TCR beta library preparation. Longitudinal blood samples from CLL patients receiving ibrutinib monotherapy were subjected to high-throughput TCR beta sequencing. The patients took part in an open-label, single-center phase 2 trial of ibrutinib monotherapy. The receptor's source is a human donor with chronic lymphocytic leukemia. The V and J segments used are TRBV6-1 and TRBJ2-7; TRBD2 is possibly the D segment (5 matching bases). The specimen comprised PBMCs, sampled after 12 months of ibrutinib treatment. The sequenced DNA: TGTGCCAGCAGTAGAAGCGGACTGTCATACGAGCAGTACTTC. This translates into CASSRSGLSYEQYF.